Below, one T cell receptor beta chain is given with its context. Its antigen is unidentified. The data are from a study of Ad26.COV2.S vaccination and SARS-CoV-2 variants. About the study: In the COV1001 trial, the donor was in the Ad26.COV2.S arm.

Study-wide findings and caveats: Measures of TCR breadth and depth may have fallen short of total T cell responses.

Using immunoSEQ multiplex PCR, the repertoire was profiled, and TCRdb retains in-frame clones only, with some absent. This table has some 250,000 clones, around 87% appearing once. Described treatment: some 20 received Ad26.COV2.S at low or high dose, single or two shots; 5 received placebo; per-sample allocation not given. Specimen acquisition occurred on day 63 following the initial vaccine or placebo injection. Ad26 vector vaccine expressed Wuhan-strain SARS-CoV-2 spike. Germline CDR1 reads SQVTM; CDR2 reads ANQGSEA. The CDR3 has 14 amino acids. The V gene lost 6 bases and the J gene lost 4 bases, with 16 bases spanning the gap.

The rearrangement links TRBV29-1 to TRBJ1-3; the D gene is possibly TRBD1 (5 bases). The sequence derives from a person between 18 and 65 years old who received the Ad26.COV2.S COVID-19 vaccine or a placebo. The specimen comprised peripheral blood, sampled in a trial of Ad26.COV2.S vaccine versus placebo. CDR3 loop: CSVLPPEGGNTIYF. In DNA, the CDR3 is TGCAGCGTCCTACCGCCCGAGGGGGGAAACACCATATATTTT. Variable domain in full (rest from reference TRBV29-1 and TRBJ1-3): SAVISQKPSRDICQRGTSLTIQCQVDSQVTMMFWYRQQPGQSLTLIATANQGSEATYESGFVIDKFPISRPNLTFSTLTVSNMSPEDSSIYLCSVLPPEGGNTIYFGEGSWLTVV.